The entry below gives a single T cell receptor (beta chain) sequence along with its context. It lacks a known antigen. The sample holds no much larger clone one base away, and base qualities are not on file. The data originate from a study of CD8 T cells in ankylosing spondylitis (dated by TCRdb to 2016 to 2017). In terms of the full investigation: The study set out to find disease-linked TCR variants by profiling T cell receptor beta repertoires in ankylosing spondylitis patients and healthy donors. The full study cohort comprised 25 ankylosing spondylitis patients and 110 or so healthy donors. Peripheral blood was sampled, and synovial fluid was also collected from ankylosing spondylitis patients.

What the authors observed across the whole study: Blood from ankylosing spondylitis patients appeared to be characterized by a TCR beta motif made up of eight highly homologous amino acid variants. The disease-linked clones were reported to be significantly enriched in matched synovial fluid samples from ankylosing spondylitis patients. Some TCR beta motif variants had previously been reported in synovial fluid and blood of reactive arthritis patients, which suggested common disease-initiation mechanisms. In peripheral blood, the disease-linked clones were found at relatively low frequencies and had a CD8+ phenotype.

The instrument given in TCRdb is Illumina HiSeq 2500. Quantitative 5'-RACE with molecular barcodes was the method used to prepare the TCR beta libraries. On the authors' methods: Disease-linked TCR variants were identified with a new computational method built on a probabilistic model of VDJ rearrangement. TCRdb trimmed public reads at Q25 via fastp, called clones via MiXCR and kept in-frame beta chains. Every entry covers one CDR3 protein and lists the most common genes and DNA from its rows. What appears here as the V and J calls and clone size reflects TCRdb's work, not the paper's. This sample holds 350,000 or so distinct CDR3 sequences; around 10% were observed only once. The ten largest clonotypes hold 9.1% of the sample. Reading from cysteine to phenylalanine, the CDR3 counts 14 amino acids. The DNA shown is the 42-base CDR3, in frame from base 1. A distance of 15 bases separates the germline ends of V and J, which lose 5 bases and 4 bases respectively. The germline V gene yields SGHVS for CDR1 and FQNEAQ for CDR2.

The sequenced sample consisted of blood, either unsorted or a sorted T cell fraction (not recorded which). This TCR was recovered from a female donor with ankylosing spondylitis or in good health (not recorded which). The chain is encoded by TRBV7-8 joined to TRBJ2-7, with a weak D call of TRBD2 (7 bases match). The sequenced DNA is TGTGCCAGCAGCCCCGAGAGGGGGGGTTACGAGCAGTACTTC. Its translation is CASSPERGGYEQYF. Beyond the CDR3, the reference TRBV7-8 and TRBJ2-7 genes provide the residues; the full variable domain reads: GAGVSQSPRYKVAKRGQDVALRCDPISGHVSLFWYQQALGQGPEFLTYFQNEAQLDKSGLPSDRFFAERPEGSVSTLKIQRTQQEDSAVYLCASSPERGGYEQYFGPGTRLTVT.